The 10 T cell receptor beta chains reported below all come from one sample, sequenced in a study of T-cell memory formation after mild COVID-19. TCRdb used MiXCR to reprocess the 5' RACE reads, holding one entry per CDR3 protein. In the table there are about 130,000 distinct CDR3 sequences, roughly 6% of which are singletons. The specimen sequenced was PBMCs or a T cell subset sorted from them (not recorded which). The receptors derive from an adult woman who had mild COVID-19 (a few samples of this study predate the infection). Cell type and time point are not known.

A few counts support this clonotype. The genes are TRBV25-1 and TRBJ2-2; tentative D call: TRBD2 (7 bases). The germline gives CDR1 MGHDK, CDR2 SYGVNS. The CDR3 consists of 14 residues. V dropped 6 bases and J dropped 6 bases, with 14 bases sitting between them. CDR3 protein: CASSEQGRAGELFF. DNA of the CDR3: TGTGCCAGCAGCGAGCAGGGGAGGGCCGGGGAGCTGTTTTTT.

The CDR3: CASSYSIHSEAFF. In DNA form, the CDR3 reads TGTGCCAGCAGTTACTCGATTCACAGTGAAGCTTTCTTT. This sequence joins TRBV6-5 and TRBJ1-1; D remains unclear. The ends were cut back, 0 bases at V and 7 bases at J, with 9 bases in the middle. In germline, CDR1 is MNHEY, CDR2 SVGAGI. The CDR3 spans 13 residues.

This clonotype was observed at least ten times. This chain connects TRBV11-2 to TRBJ1-5; the D is unclear. The CDR3 contains 16 residues. V was pared by 0 bases and J by 0 bases, with 9 bases between. CDR1 SGHAT and CDR2 FQNNGV come from the germline V gene. CDR3 sequence reads: CASSLDGGSSNQPQHF. The CDR3 bases are TGTGCCAGCAGCTTAGATGGAGGGAGTAGCAATCAGCCCCAGCATTTT.

CDR3 protein: CASRLDRTTEAFF. The CDR3 DNA reads as TGTGCCAGTCGACTCGACAGGACCACTGAAGCTTTCTTT. This chain links TRBV19 with TRBJ1-1; D may be TRBD1 (6 bases). Germline CDR1 is LNHDA and CDR2 is SQIVND (reference sequence). Trimming took 8 bases from V and 4 from J, leaving 14 bases between them. The CDR3 covers 13 residues.

Only a few counts were recorded for this clonotype. The rearrangement links TRBV5-1 to TRBJ1-2; a weak D match, TRBD1 (5 bases). In germline, CDR1 is SGHRS, CDR2 YFSETQ. CDR3 length: 13 residues. V was clipped by 1 base and J by 8 bases, with 12 bases between them. CDR3 DNA: TGCGCCAGCAGCTTGCAGGGTACTAACGGCTACACCTTC. As protein: CASSLQGTNGYTF.

This clonotype showed up just a few times. This CDR3 is CASSFRGSGETQYF. CDR3 nucleotide sequence: TGTGCCAGCAGTTTTCGAGGGTCGGGGGAGACCCAGTACTTC. V and J are TRBV12-3 or TRBV12-4 and TRBJ2-5, with TRBD2 as a possible D gene (5 bases). The V gene lost 3 bases and the J gene lost 5 bases, with 13 bases spanning the gap. The CDR3 length is 14 residues.

This clonotype occurred many times. The chain uses TRBV6-2 or TRBV6-3 and TRBJ2-2; TRBD2 matches 13 bases. The CDR3 contains 16 residues. The V gene's germline CDR1 is MNHEY and CDR2 SVGEGT. V lost 7 bases, J lost 7 bases, and 9 bases stayed unmatched. Written as DNA, the CDR3 is TGTGCCAGCACCCCCTGGCGACTAGCGGGAGGCGGGGAGCTGTTTTTT. Translated, it gives CASTPWRLAGGGELFF.

This clonotype was detected a few times. The gene calls are TRBV4-3 and TRBJ1-5; D remains unclear. Germline V gene data show CDR1 as LGHNA and CDR2 as YSLEER. This CDR3 has 15 amino acids. V was clipped by 0 bases and J by 6 bases, with 12 bases between them. This chain's CDR3 is CASSQDYTVTQPQHF. The CDR3 bases are TGCGCCAGCAGCCAAGATTATACGGTTACTCAGCCCCAGCATTTT.

This clonotype was found a few times. The rearrangement joins TRBV5-1 to TRBJ2-3; D is uncertain. Germline V gene lookup returns CDR1 SGHRS and CDR2 YFSETQ. The CDR3 consists of 12 residues. The V gene lost 3 bases and the J gene lost 3 bases, with 5 bases spanning the gap. The CDR3 is CASSYLTDTQYF. The CDR3 bases are TGCGCCAGCAGCTACCTAACAGATACGCAGTATTTT.

This clonotype showed up many times. CDR3: CASSPDYTGELFF. The CDR3 DNA reads as TGTGCCAGCTCACCTGATTACACCGGGGAGCTGTTTTTT. V gene TRBV18 combines with J gene TRBJ2-2; no clear D gene. Trimming shortened V by 3 bases and J by 3 bases, and 5 bases separated the two germline ends. Germline V gene sequence: CDR1 KGHSH, CDR2 LQKENI. The CDR3 covers 13 residues.